These 29 T cell receptor beta chains were sequenced from one sample in a study of CD8 T cells in ankylosing spondylitis. Using its own MiXCR run on the 5' RACE reads, TCRdb lists one record per CDR3 protein. Of about 240,000 distinct CDR3 sequences listed, approximately 24% are singletons. Source material: blood, either unsorted or a sorted T cell fraction (not recorded which). Receptor source: a male donor with ankylosing spondylitis or in good health (not recorded which).

The genes are TRBV12-3 or TRBV12-4 and TRBJ2-1, with 7 bases aligning to TRBD2. With 6 bases clipped from V and 5 bases from J, the junction kept 13 bases outside the gene matches. CDR3 length: 16 residues. CDR3 protein: CASRLAGVPLHNEQFF. The CDR3 coding sequence is TGTGCCAGCAGGCTTGCGGGGGTCCCCCTTCACAATGAGCAGTTCTTC.

This clonotype was detected many times. The chain is built from TRBV5-6 and TRBJ2-1; perhaps D is TRBD1 or TRBD2 (6 bases each). V lost 1 base and J lost 12, with 14 bases in between. This CDR3 region has 13 residues. Germline CDR1 and CDR2: SGHDT and YYEEEE. CDR3 amino acids: CASSLLQGLWQFF. CDR3 sequence (DNA): TGTGCCAGCAGCTTGCTACAGGGACTGTGGCAGTTCTTC.

This clonotype has ten or more counts. The chain carries TRBV4-1 and TRBJ2-7; 8 bases map to TRBD2. The CDR3 runs 15 residues. The V gene end was trimmed by 3 bases and the J gene end by 2 bases; junction bases not matched to a gene: 6. Germline CDR1 and CDR2: MGHRA and YSYEKL. In DNA, the CDR3 is TGCGCCAGCAGCCAGAGCGGGGGCTTAACCTACGAGCAGTACTTC. This sequence encodes CASSQSGGLTYEQYF.

Notes on this clonotype: Possible read error: a much larger clone is one base away. The chain has TRBV5-6 and TRBJ2-2, with D perhaps given as TRBD1 or TRBD2 (5 bases each). The CDR3 consists of 15 residues. Germline V gene data show CDR1 as SGHDT and CDR2 as YYEEEE. The CDR3 protein is CASSPSDWGSGKLFF. DNA for the CDR3: TGTGCCAGCAGCCCATCTGATTGGGGGTCCGGGAAGCTGTTTTTT. Full variable domain (outside the CDR3, taken from reference TRBV5-6 and TRBJ2-2): DAGVTQSPTHLIKTRGQQVTLRCSPKSGHDTVSWYQQALGQGPQFIFQYYEEEERQRGNFPDRFSGHQFPNYSSELNVNALLLGDSALYLCASSPSDWGSGKLFFGEGSRLTVL.

This clonotype was detected ten times or more. V gene TRBV20-1 combines with J gene TRBJ2-5, with D possibly being TRBD2 (6 bases). Per germline, CDR1 DFQATT and CDR2 SNEGSKA (reference sequence). Between the trimmed V and J ends, which lost 0 bases and 7 bases, there was a span of 12 bases. The CDR3 sequence is 13 residues long. The CDR3: CSARDSGVGTQYF. The CDR3 bases are TGCAGTGCTAGAGATTCGGGGGTGGGGACCCAGTACTTC.

This clonotype was seen repeatedly, ten times or more. Compared with germline, one end of the junction differs, possibly owing to a read error. V and J are TRBV12-3 or TRBV12-4 and TRBJ2-5; tentative D call: TRBD1 (6 bases). The CDR3 spans 17 residues. In DNA, the CDR3 is TGTGCCAGCAGTTTAGGGGGGCCCAGCTCAGTCCAACAGACCCAGTACTTC. Translated, it gives CASSLGGPSSVQQTQYF.

About this clonotype: It differs at one base from a far larger clone, so likely a read error. The V gene is TRBV20-1, the J gene TRBJ2-5; D is ambiguous. Germline V gene data show CDR1 as DFQATT and CDR2 as SNEGSKA (reference sequence). This CDR3 contains 10 residues. The CDR3 region is CSPSQETQYF. CDR3 coding DNA: TGCAGTCCTAGTCAAGAGACCCAGTACTTC.

This clonotype was seen many times. The rearrangement links TRBV11-2 to TRBJ2-5; TRBD2 is a possible D gene (6 bases). In germline, CDR1 is SGHAT, CDR2 FQNNGV. Deletions cut 5 bases from V and 7 bases from J, with 23 bases between. The CDR3 has 16 residues. The CDR3 is CASSPTGGKHWGTQYF. CDR3 DNA sequence: TGTGCCAGCAGCCCGACGGGCGGGAAACACTGGGGGACCCAGTACTTC.

This clonotype was recorded at least ten times. V and J are TRBV12-3 or TRBV12-4 and TRBJ1-5; TRBD1 is a possible D gene (5 bases). The V and J ends lost 5 bases and 2 bases respectively, with 19 bases between them. The CDR3 is made up of 17 amino acids. Written as DNA, the CDR3 is TGTGCCAGCAGTCCAAGATGGGGGTTGGTGGGCAATCAGCCCCAGCATTTT. Translating gives CASSPRWGLVGNQPQHF.

Ten or more counts support this clonotype. CDR3 sequence (DNA): TGCGCCAGCAGCCAGGATCCAGCCGGGACAGATAATTCACCCCTCCACTTT. This gives the protein CASSQDPAGTDNSPLHF. This chain joins TRBV4-1 and TRBJ1-6; TRBD1 matches at 7 bases. This CDR3 has 17 residues. The V segment lost 3 bases and the J segment 5 bases; nucleotides outside the gene matches: 10. Germline V gene lookup returns CDR1 MGHRA and CDR2 YSYEKL.

The gene calls are TRBV7-2 and TRBJ2-1, with D perhaps TRBD2 (6 bases). Trimming removed 5 bases at V and 3 bases at J, with 11 bases between. CDR3 length: 14 amino acids. Germline V lookup: CDR1 SGHTA, CDR2 FQGNSA. The CDR3 spells CASSEQRVYNEQFF. For the CDR3, the DNA is TGTGCCAGCAGCGAACAGCGGGTCTACAATGAGCAGTTCTTC.

The chain has TRBV12-3 or TRBV12-4 and TRBJ2-5; either TRBD1 or TRBD2 may supply D (5 bases each). V was clipped by 8 bases and J by 4 bases, with 14 bases between them. CDR3 length: 13 residues. Written as DNA, the CDR3 is TGTGCCAGCGGCCCTCCGGGACGAGAGACCCAGTACTTC. This codes for CASGPPGRETQYF.

The chain employs TRBV7-8 and TRBJ2-7; D may be TRBD1 or TRBD2 (5 bases each). The CDR3 runs 16 residues. Trimming took off 6 bases at V and 1 base at J, with 19 bases between the two ends. Germline CDR1 SGHVS, CDR2 FQNEAQ. The CDR3 protein is CASRPRIGTGSYEQYF. DNA of the CDR3: TGTGCCAGCAGGCCTAGAATCGGGACCGGATCCTACGAGCAGTACTTC.

This clonotype was seen more than once but under ten times. V is TRBV20-1 and J is TRBJ2-7; 11 nucleotides line up with TRBD1. The CDR3 covers 14 residues. With V trimmed by 4 bases and J by 7 bases, 9 bases remained unmatched. Germline CDR1 reads DFQATT; CDR2 reads SNEGSKA (reference sequence). CDR3 DNA: TGCAGTGCTAACCGGGACAGGGGGATTAAGGAGCAGTACTTC. It specifies CSANRDRGIKEQYF.

The chain combines TRBV12-3 or TRBV12-4 with TRBJ2-7; D is unclear. Between the trimmed V and J ends, which lost 4 bases and 4 bases, there was a span of 11 bases. There are 13 residues in the CDR3. Here the CDR3 DNA reads TGTGCCAGCAGTTCCCCCGGGTGGTACGAGCAGTACTTC. Protein: CASSSPGWYEQYF.

This clonotype appeared many times. V gene TRBV12-3 or TRBV12-4 combines with J gene TRBJ2-1, with TRBD1 matching over 7 bases. V lost 5 bases, J lost 3 bases, and 4 bases stayed unmatched. This CDR3 has 14 residues. CDR3 DNA: TGTGCCAGCAGTCAAGACAGGGTCTACAATGAGCAGTTCTTC. It specifies CASSQDRVYNEQFF.

V usage is TRBV10-3 and J usage is TRBJ2-3, with TRBD1 matching 9 bases. Looked up from germline, CDR1 is ENHRY and CDR2 is SYGVKD. V lost 10 bases and J lost 7; bases outside the gene matches: 6. The CDR3 loop spans 12 amino acids. The CDR3 spells CATWDRANTQYF. The CDR3 DNA reads TGTGCCACCTGGGACAGGGCAAATACGCAGTATTTT.

This clonotype appeared a few times. The V and J genes are TRBV12-3 or TRBV12-4 and TRBJ2-3; D gene ambiguous. This CDR3 is 14 amino acids long. Trimming left V 2 bases short and J 10 bases short, with 16 bases between. The CDR3 region is CASSLQVWGDSQYF. The DNA for the CDR3 is TGTGCCAGCAGTTTACAGGTGTGGGGTGACTCGCAGTATTTT.

This clonotype came up a few times. The chain is built from TRBV6-1 and TRBJ2-7; D possibly corresponds to TRBD2 (6 bases). Trimming left V 8 bases short and J 1 base short, with 12 bases between. The CDR3 runs to 13 residues. The V gene's germline CDR1 is MNHNS and CDR2 SASEGT. The CDR3 loop is CASGGSPSYEQYF. CDR3 in DNA: TGTGCCAGCGGGGGGTCCCCATCCTACGAGCAGTACTTC.

This clonotype was seen ten or more times. CDR3 loop: CASSPPAAIQETQYF. For the CDR3, the DNA is TGTGCCAGCAGCCCTCCCGCAGCGATCCAAGAGACCCAGTACTTC. The rearrangement joins TRBV12-3 or TRBV12-4 to TRBJ2-5; D gene unclear. This CDR3 comprises 15 residues. The ends were cut back, 6 bases at V and 1 base at J, with 15 bases in the middle.

This clonotype was seen a few times. This rearrangement joins TRBV12-3 or TRBV12-4 to TRBJ1-6; D gene unclear. CDR3 size: 12 residues. Trimming cost V 5 bases and J 7 bases, with 6 bases left between them. The CDR3, as DNA: TGTGCCAGCAGTGTACAGAATTCACCCCTCCACTTT. Encoded protein: CASSVQNSPLHF.

This clonotype has at least ten counts. The chain couples TRBV12-3 or TRBV12-4 to TRBJ2-3; D ambiguous. The V and J ends lost 5 bases and 0 bases respectively, with 18 bases between them. There are 17 residues in the CDR3. CDR3 residues: CASSRLVGITSTDTQYF. The CDR3 DNA is TGTGCCAGCAGTCGATTGGTGGGGATCACTAGCACAGATACGCAGTATTTT.

This clonotype was detected only a few times. The rearrangement joins TRBV20-1 to TRBJ2-7; 9 bases fit TRBD1. With V trimmed by 1 base and J by 2 bases, 6 bases remained unmatched. Germline assignment: CDR1 DFQATT and CDR2 SNEGSKA (reference sequence). This CDR3 has 15 residues. The CDR3 DNA sequence: TGCAGTGCTAGAGCGTCGTGGGACAGGGCCTACGAGCAGTACTTC. It specifies CSARASWDRAYEQYF.

This clonotype was counted between two and nine times. The rearrangement uses TRBV29-1 and TRBJ2-7; tentatively, D is TRBD2 (5 bases). The ends were cut back, 5 bases at V and 6 bases at J, with 11 bases in the middle. CDR1 and CDR2 (germline): SQVTM, ANQGSEA. This CDR3 comprises 11 residues. CDR3 coding DNA: TGCAGCGTTTGGGAGAGGATCGAGCAGTACTTC. Translated: CSVWERIEQYF.

This chain connects TRBV18 to TRBJ2-1; TRBD2 might be the D (6 bases). Germline CDR1 reads KGHSH; CDR2 reads LQKENI. The CDR3 is 16 amino acids. V was clipped by 1 base and J by 3 bases, with 13 bases between them. The CDR3 DNA sequence: TGTGCCAGCTCACCACGGCCGTCCGGGAGCTACAATGAGCAGTTCTTC. Residues: CASSPRPSGSYNEQFF.

This clonotype has a handful of counts. The chain uses TRBV20-1 and TRBJ2-1; D is uncertain. This CDR3 spans 13 amino acids. Between the trimmed V and J ends, which lost 4 bases and 4 bases, there was a span of 11 bases. Germline values: CDR1 DFQATT, CDR2 SNEGSKA (reference sequence). CDR3 protein: CSATPPLYNEQFF. In DNA form, the CDR3 reads TGCAGTGCTACCCCACCGCTTTACAATGAGCAGTTCTTC.

This clonotype was observed many times. The chain is built from TRBV12-3 or TRBV12-4 and TRBJ2-3; 8 bases fit TRBD2. Unmatched junction bases numbered 11, after V lost 2 bases and J lost 10 bases. The length of the CDR3 is 15 residues. CDR3 loop: CASSLTSGGTGAQYF. Written as DNA, the CDR3 is TGTGCCAGCAGTTTAACTAGCGGCGGGACGGGGGCGCAGTATTTT.

This clonotype appeared many times. The chain uses TRBV27 and TRBJ1-3, with TRBD1 as a possible D gene (5 bases). The ends were cut back, 3 bases at V and 0 bases at J, with 12 bases in the middle. This CDR3 comprises 16 residues. Germline V gives CDR1 MNHEY, CDR2 SMNVEV (reference sequence). The CDR3 coding sequence is TGTGCCAGCAGTTTTGCGGGGCCCTACTCTGGAAACACCATATATTTT. This translates into CASSFAGPYSGNTIYF.

This clonotype has at least ten counts. The CDR3 DNA reads TGTGCCACCAGTGATTTGGCCACTCCGAATACGCAGTATTTT. Protein: CATSDLATPNTQYF. The chain is built from TRBV24-1 and TRBJ2-3; D is unresolved. Germline CDR1 is KGHDR and CDR2 is SFDVKD. V was cut by 0 bases and J by 7 bases, with 10 bases left in between. The CDR3 length is 14 residues.